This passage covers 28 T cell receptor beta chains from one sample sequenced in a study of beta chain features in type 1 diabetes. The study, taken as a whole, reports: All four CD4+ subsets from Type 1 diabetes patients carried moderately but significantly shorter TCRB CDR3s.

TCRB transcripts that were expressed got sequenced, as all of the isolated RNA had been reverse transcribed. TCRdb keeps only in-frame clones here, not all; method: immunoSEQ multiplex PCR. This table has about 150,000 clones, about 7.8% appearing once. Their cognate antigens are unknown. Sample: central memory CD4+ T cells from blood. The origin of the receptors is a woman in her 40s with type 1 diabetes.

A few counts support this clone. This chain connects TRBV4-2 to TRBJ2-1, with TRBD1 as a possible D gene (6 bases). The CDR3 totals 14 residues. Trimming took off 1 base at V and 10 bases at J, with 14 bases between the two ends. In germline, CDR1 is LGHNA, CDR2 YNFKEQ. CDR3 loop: CASSQVVTGGEQFF. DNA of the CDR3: TGTGCCAGCAGCCAAGTGGTGACAGGCGGAGAGCAGTTCTTC.

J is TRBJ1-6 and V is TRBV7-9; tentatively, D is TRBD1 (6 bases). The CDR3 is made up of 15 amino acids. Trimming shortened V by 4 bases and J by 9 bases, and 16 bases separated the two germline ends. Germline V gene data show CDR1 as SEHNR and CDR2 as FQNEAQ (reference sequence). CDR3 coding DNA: TGTGCCAGCAGCTCTCTTGGTGGACAGACTTCACCCCTCCACTTT. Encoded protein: CASSSLGGQTSPLHF.

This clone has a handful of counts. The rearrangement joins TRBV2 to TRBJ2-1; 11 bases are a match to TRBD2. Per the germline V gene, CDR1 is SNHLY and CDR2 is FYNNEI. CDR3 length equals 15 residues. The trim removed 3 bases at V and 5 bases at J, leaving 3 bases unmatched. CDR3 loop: CASSDSGRADNEQFF. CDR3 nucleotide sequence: TGTGCCAGCAGTGATAGCGGGAGGGCTGACAATGAGCAGTTCTTC.

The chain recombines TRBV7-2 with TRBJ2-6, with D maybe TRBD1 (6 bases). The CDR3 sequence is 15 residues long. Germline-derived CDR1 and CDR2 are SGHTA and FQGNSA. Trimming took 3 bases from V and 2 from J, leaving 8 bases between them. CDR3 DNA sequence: TGTGCCAGCAGCTTCAGGGGCCCTGGGGCCAACGTCCTGACTTTC. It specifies CASSFRGPGANVLTF.

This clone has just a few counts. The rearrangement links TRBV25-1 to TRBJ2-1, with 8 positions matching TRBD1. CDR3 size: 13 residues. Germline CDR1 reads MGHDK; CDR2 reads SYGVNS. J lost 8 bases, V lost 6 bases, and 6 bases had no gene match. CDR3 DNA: TGTGCCAGCAGGGACAGGGAATGGGATGAGCAGTTCTTC. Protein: CASRDREWDEQFF.

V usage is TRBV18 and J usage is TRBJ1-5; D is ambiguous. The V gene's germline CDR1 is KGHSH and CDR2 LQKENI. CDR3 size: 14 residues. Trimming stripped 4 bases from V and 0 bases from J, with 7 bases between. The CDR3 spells CASSQENSNQPQHF. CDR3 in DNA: TGTGCCAGCTCACAGGAGAATAGCAATCAGCCCCAGCATTTT.

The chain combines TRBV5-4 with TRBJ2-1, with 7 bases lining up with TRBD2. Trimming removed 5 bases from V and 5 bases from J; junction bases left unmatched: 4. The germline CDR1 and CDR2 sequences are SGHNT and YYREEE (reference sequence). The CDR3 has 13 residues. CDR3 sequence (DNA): TGTGCCAGCAGATCTAGCGGTAACAATGAGCAGTTCTTC. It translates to CASRSSGNNEQFF.

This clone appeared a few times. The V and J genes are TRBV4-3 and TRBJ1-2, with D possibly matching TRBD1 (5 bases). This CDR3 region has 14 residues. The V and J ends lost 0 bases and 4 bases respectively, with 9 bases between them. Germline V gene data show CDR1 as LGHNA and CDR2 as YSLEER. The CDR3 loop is CASSQDPGVYGYTF. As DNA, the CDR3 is TGCGCCAGCAGCCAAGACCCGGGGGTCTATGGCTACACCTTC.

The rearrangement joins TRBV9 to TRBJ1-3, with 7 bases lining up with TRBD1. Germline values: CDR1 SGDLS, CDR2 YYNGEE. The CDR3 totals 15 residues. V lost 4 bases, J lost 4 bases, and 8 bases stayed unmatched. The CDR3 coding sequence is TGTGCCAGCAGCACTGGACAGGCAGCCGGAAACACCATATATTTT. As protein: CASSTGQAAGNTIYF.

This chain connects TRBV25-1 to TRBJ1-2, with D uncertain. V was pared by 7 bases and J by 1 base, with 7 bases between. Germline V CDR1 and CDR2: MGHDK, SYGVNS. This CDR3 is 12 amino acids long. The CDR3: CASTQDNYGYTF. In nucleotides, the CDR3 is TGTGCCAGCACTCAGGATAACTATGGCTACACCTTC.

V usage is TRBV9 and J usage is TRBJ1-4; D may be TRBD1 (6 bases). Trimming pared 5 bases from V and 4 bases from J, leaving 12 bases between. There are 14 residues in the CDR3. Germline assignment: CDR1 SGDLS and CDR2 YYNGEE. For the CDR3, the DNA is TGTGCCAGCAGTCCAACAGGGCTTAATGAAAAACTGTTTTTT. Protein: CASSPTGLNEKLFF.

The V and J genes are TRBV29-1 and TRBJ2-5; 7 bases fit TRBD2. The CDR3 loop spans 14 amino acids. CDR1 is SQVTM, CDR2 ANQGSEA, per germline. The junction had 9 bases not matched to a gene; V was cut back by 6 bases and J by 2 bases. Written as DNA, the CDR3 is TGCAGCGTCGGTAGGTCAGCGGGGCAAGAGACCCAGTACTTC. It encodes CSVGRSAGQETQYF.

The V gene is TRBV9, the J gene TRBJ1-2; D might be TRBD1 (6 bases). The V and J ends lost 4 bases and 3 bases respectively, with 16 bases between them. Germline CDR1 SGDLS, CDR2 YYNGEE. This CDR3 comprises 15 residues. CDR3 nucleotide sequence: TGTGCCAGCAGCCCTCACGAGGACAGCTACTATGGCTACACCTTC. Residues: CASSPHEDSYYGYTF.

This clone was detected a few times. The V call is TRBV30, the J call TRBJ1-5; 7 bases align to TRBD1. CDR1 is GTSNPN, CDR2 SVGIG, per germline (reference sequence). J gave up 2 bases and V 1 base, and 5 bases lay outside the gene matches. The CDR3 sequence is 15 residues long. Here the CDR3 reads CAWSGGDSGNQPQHF. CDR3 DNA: TGTGCCTGGAGTGGGGGGGACAGCGGCAATCAGCCCCAGCATTTT. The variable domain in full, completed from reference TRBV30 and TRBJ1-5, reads SQTIHQWPATLVQPVGSPLSLECTVEGTSNPNLYWYRQAAGRGLQLLFYSVGIGQISSEVPQNLSASRPQDRQFILSSKKLLLSDSGFYLCAWSGGDSGNQPQHFGDGTRLSIL.

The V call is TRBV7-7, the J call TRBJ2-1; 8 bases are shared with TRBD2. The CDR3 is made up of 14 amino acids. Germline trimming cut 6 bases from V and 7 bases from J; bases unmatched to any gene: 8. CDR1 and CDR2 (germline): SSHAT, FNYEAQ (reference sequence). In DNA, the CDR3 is TGTGCCAGCAGTCCCGGGACTAGTATAAATGAGCAGTTCTTC. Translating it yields CASSPGTSINEQFF.

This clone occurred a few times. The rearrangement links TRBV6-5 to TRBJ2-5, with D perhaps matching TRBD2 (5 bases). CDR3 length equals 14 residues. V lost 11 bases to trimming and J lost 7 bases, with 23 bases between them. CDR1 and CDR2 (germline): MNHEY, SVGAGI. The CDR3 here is CARIRIQSGGTQYF. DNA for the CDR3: TGTGCCCGAATACGTATACAGTCCGGAGGGACCCAGTACTTC.

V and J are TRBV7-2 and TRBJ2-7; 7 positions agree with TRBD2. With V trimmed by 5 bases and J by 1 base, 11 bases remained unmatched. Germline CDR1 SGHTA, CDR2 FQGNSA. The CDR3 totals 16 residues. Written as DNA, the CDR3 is TGTGCCAGCAGCCCCTCTTGGGCTAGCGGTTCCTACGAGCAGTACTTC. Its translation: CASSPSWASGSYEQYF.

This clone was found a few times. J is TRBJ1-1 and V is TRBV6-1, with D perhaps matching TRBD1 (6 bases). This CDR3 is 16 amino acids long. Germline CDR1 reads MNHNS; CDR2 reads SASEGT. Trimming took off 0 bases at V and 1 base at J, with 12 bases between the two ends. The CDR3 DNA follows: TGTGCCAGCAGTGAAGCGGGGGCCGTTTGGAACACTGAAGCTTTCTTT. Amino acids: CASSEAGAVWNTEAFF.

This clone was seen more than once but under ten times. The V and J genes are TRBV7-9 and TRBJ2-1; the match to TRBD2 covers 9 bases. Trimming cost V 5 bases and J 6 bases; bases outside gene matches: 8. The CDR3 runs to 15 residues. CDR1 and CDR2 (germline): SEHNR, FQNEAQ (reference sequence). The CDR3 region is CASSQRETSGNEQFF. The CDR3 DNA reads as TGTGCCAGCAGCCAGAGAGAGACTAGCGGCAATGAGCAGTTCTTC.

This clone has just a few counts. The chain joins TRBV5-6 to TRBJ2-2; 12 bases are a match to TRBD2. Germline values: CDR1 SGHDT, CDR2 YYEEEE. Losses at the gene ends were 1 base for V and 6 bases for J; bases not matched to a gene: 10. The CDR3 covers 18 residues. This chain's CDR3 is CASSLLATRLAGAGELFF. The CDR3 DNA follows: TGTGCCAGCAGCTTGTTGGCCACAAGACTAGCGGGAGCCGGGGAGCTGTTTTTT.

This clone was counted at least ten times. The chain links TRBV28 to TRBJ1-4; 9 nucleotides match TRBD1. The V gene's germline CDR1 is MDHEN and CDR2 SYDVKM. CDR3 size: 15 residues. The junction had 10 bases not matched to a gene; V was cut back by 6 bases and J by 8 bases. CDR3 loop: CASRPPQGAREKLFF. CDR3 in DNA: TGTGCCAGCAGGCCTCCACAGGGGGCAAGGGAAAAACTGTTTTTT.

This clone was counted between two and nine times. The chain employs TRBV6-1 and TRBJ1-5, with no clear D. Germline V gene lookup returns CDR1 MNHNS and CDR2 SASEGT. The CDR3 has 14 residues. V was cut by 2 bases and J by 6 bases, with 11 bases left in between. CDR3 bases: TGTGCCAGCAGTGAACAGGCCGGGATTCAGCCCCAGCATTTT. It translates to CASSEQAGIQPQHF.

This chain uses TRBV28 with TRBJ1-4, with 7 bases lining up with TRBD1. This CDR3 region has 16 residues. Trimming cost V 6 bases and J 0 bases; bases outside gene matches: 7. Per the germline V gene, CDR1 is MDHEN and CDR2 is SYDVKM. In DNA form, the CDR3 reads TGTGCCAGCAGGCCGGGACAGAGGACAACTAATGAAAAACTGTTTTTT. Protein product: CASRPGQRTTNEKLFF.

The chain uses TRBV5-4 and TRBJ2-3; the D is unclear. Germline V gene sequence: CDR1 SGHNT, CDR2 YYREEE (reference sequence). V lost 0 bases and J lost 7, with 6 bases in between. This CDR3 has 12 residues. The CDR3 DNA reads TGTGCCAGCAGCTTGGGAGGCAATACGCAGTATTTT. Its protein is CASSLGGNTQYF. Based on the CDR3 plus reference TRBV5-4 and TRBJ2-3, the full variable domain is ETGVTQSPTHLIKTRGQQVTLRCSSQSGHNTVSWYQQALGQGPQFIFQYYREEENGRGNFPPRFSGLQFPNYSSELNVNALELDDSALYLCASSLGGNTQYFGPGTRLTVL.

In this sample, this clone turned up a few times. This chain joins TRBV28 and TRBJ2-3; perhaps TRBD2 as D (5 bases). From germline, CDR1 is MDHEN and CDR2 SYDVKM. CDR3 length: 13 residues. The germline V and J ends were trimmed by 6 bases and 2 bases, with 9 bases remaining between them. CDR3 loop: CASRDGVTDTQYF. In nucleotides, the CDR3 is TGTGCCAGCAGGGACGGGGTCACAGATACGCAGTATTTT.

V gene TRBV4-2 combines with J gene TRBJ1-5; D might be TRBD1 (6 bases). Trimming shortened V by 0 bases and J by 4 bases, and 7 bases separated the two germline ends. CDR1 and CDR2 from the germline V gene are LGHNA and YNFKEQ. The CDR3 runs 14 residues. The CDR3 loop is CASSQEQGNQPQHF. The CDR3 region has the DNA TGTGCCAGCAGCCAAGAACAGGGAAATCAGCCCCAGCATTTT.

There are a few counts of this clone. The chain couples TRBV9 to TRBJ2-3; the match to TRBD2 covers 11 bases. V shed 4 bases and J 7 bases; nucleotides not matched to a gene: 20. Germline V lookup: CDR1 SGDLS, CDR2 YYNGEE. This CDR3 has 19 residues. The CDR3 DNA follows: TGTGCCAGCAGCCCTCCTCTGGGGGTAGCGGGGGGGTCACCGAATACGCAGTATTTT. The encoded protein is CASSPPLGVAGGSPNTQYF.

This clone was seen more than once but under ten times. The CDR3 DNA reads TGCGCCAGCAGCTTGGCACCGGGATCCTCCGGGGCCGGGGAGCTGTTTTTT. Translated, it gives CASSLAPGSSGAGELFF. The J gene is TRBJ2-2, the V gene TRBV5-1; D perhaps matches TRBD2 (5 bases). Germline values: CDR1 SGHRS, CDR2 YFSETQ. Between the trimmed V and J ends, which lost 0 bases and 6 bases, there was a span of 18 bases. The CDR3 loop spans 17 amino acids.